Reported below is one T cell receptor beta chain. What it recognizes is unknown. Germline CDR1 SNHLY, CDR2 FYNNEI. The CDR3 has 12 amino acids. The germline V and J ends were trimmed by 6 bases and 11 bases, with 14 bases remaining between them. The sample is drawn from a study of CD8+ T cells in alopecia areata. cDNA serving as the sequencing template came from extracted, reverse transcribed RNA. The repertoire was sequenced with immunoSEQ multiplex PCR; TCRdb's copy has only in-frame clones and lacks some. The profile shows 150,000 to 200,000 clones, approximately 65% of them singletons. General study points: Scalp and blood samples kept many expanded lesional clones throughout tofacitinib.

As to treatment: oral pan-JAK inhibitor, 5-10 mg twice daily. The clonotype comes from a human donor with alopecia areata. The starting material was CD4+ T cells sorted from blood, obtained at week 4, from a patient treated with tofacitinib. J is TRBJ1-5 and V is TRBV2, with a tentative D call TRBD1 (5 bases). Here the CDR3 reads CASRPHGGAQHF. CDR3 coding DNA: TGTGCCAGCAGACCTCACGGGGGGGCCCAGCATTTT.